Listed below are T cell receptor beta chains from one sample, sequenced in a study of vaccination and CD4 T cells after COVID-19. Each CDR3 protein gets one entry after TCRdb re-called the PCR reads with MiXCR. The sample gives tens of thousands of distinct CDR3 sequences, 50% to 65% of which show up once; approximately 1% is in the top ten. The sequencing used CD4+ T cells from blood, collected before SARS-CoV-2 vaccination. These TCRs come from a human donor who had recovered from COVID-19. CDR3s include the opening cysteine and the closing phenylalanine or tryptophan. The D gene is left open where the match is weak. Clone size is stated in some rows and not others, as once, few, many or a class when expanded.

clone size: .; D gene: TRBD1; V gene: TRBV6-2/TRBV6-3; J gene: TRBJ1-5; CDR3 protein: CASSTGTGMGNQPQHF; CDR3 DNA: TGTGCCAGCAGCACCGGGACAGGGATGGGCAATCAGCCCCAGCATTTT
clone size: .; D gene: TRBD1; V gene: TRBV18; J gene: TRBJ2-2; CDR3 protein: CASSQTGESTGELFF; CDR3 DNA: TGTGCCAGCTCACAGACAGGGGAGAGCACCGGGGAGCTGTTTTTT
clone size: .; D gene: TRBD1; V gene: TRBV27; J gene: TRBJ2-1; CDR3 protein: CASSSTGASYNEQFF; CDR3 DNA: TGTGCCAGCAGTTCGACAGGGGCCTCCTACAATGAGCAGTTCTTC
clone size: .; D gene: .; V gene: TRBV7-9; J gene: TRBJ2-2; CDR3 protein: CTSSLLVRAGELFF; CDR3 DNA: TGTACCAGCAGCTTACTAGTCCGGGCCGGGGAGCTGTTTTTT
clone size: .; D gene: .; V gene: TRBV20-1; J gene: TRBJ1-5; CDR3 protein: CSAQASGQYQPQHF; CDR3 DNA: TGCAGTGCCCAAGCCTCGGGTCAATATCAGCCCCAGCATTTT
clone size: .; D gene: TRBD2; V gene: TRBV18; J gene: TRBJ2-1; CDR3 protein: CASSPLTSVNEQFF; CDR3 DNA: TGTGCCAGCTCACCTCTGACTAGCGTCAATGAGCAGTTCTTC
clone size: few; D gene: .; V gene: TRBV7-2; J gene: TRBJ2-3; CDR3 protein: CASSLSGTDTQYF; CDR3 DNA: TGTGCCAGCAGCTTAAGCGGCACAGATACGCAGTATTTT
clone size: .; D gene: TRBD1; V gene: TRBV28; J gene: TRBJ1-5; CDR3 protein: CASRIGGQGAVQPQHF; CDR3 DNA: TGTGCCAGCAGAATCGGGGGACAGGGGGCAGTTCAGCCCCAGCATTTT
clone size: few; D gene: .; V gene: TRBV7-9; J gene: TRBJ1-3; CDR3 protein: CASSPTGNTIYF; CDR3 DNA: TGTGCCAGCAGCCCTACAGGGAACACCATATATTTT
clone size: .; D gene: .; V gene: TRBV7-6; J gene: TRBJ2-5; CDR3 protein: CASSERPRTEGETQYF; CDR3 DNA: TGTGCCAGCAGCGAACGTCCAAGGACAGAGGGAGAGACCCAGTACTTC
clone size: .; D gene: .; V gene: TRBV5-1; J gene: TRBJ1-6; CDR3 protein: CASSLEVGSPLHF; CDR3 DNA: TGCGCCAGCAGCTTGGAGGTAGGATCACCCCTCCACTTT
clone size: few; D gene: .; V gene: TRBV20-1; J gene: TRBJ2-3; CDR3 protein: CSASPGHNTDTQYF; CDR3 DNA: TGCAGTGCTAGTCCCGGACACAACACAGATACGCAGTATTTT
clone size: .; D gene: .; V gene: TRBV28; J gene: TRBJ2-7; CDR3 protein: CASGIGEQYF; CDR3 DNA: TGTGCCAGCGGGATAGGCGAGCAGTACTTC
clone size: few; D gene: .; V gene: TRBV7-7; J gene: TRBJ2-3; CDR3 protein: CASSRDHTDTQYF; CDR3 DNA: TGTGCTAGCAGCCGGGATCACACAGATACGCAGTATTTT
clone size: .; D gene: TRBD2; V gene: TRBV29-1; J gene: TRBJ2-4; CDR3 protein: CSVRTSGRGIQYF; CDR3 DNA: TGCAGCGTTCGGACTAGCGGGAGGGGCATTCAGTACTTC
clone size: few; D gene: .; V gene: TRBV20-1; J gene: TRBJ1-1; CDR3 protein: CSAREIRGNTEAFF; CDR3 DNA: TGCAGTGCTAGAGAGATCCGAGGGAACACTGAAGCTTTCTTT
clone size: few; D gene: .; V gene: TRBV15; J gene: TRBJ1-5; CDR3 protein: CATSGTRTAPSQPQHF; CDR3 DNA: TGTGCCACCAGCGGAACGCGGACGGCACCAAGCCAGCCCCAGCATTTT
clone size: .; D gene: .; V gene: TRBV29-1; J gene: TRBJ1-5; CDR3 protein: CSVLFGGTNQPQHF; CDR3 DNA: TGCAGCGTCCTGTTTGGGGGAACCAATCAGCCCCAGCATTTT
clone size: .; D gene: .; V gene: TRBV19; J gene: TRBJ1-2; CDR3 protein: CASSPGRSSRGGYTF; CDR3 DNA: TGTGCCAGTAGCCCCGGTCGCAGCTCGAGGGGGGGCTACACCTTC
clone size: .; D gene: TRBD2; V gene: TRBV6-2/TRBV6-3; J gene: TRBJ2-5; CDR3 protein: CATLPGGGETQYF; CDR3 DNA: TGTGCCACCCTTCCGGGAGGAGGGGAGACCCAGTACTTC
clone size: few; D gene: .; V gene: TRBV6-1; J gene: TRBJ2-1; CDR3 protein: CASSDWVYEQFF; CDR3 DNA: TGTGCCAGCAGTGATTGGGTCTATGAGCAGTTCTTC
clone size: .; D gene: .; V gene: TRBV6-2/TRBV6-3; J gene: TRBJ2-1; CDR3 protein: CASSYSRGNSNEQFF; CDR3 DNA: TGTGCCAGCAGTTACTCCAGGGGAAACTCCAATGAGCAGTTCTTC
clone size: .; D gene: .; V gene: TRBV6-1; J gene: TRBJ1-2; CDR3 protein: CASGGASNYGYTF; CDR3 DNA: TGTGCCAGCGGTGGAGCCTCTAACTATGGCTACACCTTC
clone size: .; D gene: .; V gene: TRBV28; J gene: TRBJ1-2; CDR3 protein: CASRMETDGYTF; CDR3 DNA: TGTGCCAGCCGTATGGAGACCGATGGCTACACCTTC
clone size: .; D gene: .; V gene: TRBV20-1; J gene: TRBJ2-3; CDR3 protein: CSARVAAASTDTQYF; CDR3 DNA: TGCAGTGCTAGAGTGGCGGCAGCTAGCACAGATACGCAGTATTTT
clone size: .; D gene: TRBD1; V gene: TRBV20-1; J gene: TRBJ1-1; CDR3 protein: CSARVGQGAWTNTEAFF; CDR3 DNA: TGCAGTGCTAGAGTGGGACAGGGGGCGTGGACGAACACTGAAGCTTTCTTT
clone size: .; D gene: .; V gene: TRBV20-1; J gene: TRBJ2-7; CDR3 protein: CSASGSPTTEQYF; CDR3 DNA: TGCAGTGCTAGCGGGTCCCCGACTACCGAGCAGTACTTC
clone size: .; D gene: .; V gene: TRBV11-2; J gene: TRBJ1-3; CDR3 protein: CASSSGSGNTIYF; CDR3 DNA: TGTGCCAGCAGCTCCGGCTCTGGAAACACCATATATTTT
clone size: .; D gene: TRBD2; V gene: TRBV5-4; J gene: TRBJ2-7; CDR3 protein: CASSSGKTSGSSYEQYF; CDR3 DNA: TGTGCCAGCAGCTCGGGGAAAACTAGCGGGAGCTCCTACGAGCAGTACTTC
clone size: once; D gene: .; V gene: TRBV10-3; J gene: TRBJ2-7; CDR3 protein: CAISEMGVEYF; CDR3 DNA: TGTGCCATCAGTGAAATGGGGGTTGAGTACTTC
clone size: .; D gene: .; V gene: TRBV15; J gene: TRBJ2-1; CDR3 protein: CATSSPSNTGFNEQFF; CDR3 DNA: TGTGCCACCAGCAGCCCCTCGAACACAGGGTTCAATGAGCAGTTCTTC